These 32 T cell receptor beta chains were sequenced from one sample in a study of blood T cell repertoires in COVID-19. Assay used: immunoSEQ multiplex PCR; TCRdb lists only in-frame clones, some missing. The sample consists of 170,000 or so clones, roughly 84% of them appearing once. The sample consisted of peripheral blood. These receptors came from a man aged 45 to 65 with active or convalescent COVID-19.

CDR3 DNA sequence: TGTGCCAGCAGCCTCAGGGCGGGGGCTGGAAACACCATATATTTT. As protein: CASSLRAGAGNTIYF. This chain joins TRBV3-1 (or the pseudogene TRBV3-2) and TRBJ1-3; tentative D call: TRBD1 (5 bases). The CDR3 is 15 amino acids. The germline V and J ends were trimmed by 4 bases and 2 bases, with 12 bases remaining between them. CDR1 and CDR2 (germline): LGHDT, YNNKEL (reference sequence).

CDR3 in amino acids: CASSVEMAAYEQYF. CDR3 sequence (DNA): TGTGCCAGCAGCGTAGAAATGGCAGCCTACGAGCAGTACTTC. V gene TRBV9 combines with J gene TRBJ2-7, with D unresolved. CDR3 length equals 14 residues. Germline V gene lookup returns CDR1 SGDLS and CDR2 YYNGEE. Trimming shortened V by 0 bases and J by 2 bases, and 9 bases separated the two germline ends.

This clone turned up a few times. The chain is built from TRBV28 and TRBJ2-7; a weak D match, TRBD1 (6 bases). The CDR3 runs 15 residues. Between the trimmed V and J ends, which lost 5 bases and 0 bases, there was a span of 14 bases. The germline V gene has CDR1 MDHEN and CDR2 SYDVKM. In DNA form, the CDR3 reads TGTGCCAGCAGTCCTTCGACAGGACTCTCCTACGAGCAGTACTTC. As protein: CASSPSTGLSYEQYF.

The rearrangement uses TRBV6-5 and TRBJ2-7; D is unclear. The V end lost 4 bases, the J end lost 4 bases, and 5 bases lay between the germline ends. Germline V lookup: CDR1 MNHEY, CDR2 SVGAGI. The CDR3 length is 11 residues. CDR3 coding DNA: TGTGCCAGCAGTTGGCAGTACGAGCAGTACTTC. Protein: CASSWQYEQYF.

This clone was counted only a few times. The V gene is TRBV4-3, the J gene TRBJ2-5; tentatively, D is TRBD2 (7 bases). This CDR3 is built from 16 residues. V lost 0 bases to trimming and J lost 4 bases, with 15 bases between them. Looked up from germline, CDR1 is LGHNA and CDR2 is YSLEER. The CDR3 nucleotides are TGCGCCAGCAGCCAAGAAAGGTTAGGGGGGGCAGAGACCCAGTACTTC. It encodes CASSQERLGGAETQYF.

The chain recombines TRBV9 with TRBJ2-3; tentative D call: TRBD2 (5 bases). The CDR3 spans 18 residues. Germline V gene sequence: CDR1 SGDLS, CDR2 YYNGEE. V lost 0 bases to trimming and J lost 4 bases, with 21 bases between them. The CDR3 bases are TGTGCCAGCAGCGTAGGGCAGCTAGCCCCCCTAGGGTCAGATACGCAGTATTTT. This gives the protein CASSVGQLAPLGSDTQYF.

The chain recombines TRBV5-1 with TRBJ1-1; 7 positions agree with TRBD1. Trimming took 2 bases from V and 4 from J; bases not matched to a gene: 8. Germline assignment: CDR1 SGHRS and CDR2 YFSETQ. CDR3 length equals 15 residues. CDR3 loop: CASSLGLTGSTEAFF. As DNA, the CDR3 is TGCGCCAGCAGCTTAGGGTTGACAGGGTCCACTGAAGCTTTCTTT.

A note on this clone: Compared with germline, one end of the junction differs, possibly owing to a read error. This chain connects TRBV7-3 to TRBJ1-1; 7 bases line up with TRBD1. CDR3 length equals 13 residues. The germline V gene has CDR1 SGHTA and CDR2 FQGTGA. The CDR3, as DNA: TGTGCCAGCAGCAGCGACAGGGACACAGAAGCTTTCTTT. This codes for CASSSDRDTEAFF.

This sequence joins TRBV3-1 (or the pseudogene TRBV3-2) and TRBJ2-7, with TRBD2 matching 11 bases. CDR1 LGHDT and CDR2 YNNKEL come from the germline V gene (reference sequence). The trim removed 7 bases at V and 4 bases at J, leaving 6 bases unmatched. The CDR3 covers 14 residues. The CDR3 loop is CASKGGLAEYEQYF. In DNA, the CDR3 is TGTGCCAGCAAAGGGGGACTAGCGGAATACGAGCAGTACTTC.

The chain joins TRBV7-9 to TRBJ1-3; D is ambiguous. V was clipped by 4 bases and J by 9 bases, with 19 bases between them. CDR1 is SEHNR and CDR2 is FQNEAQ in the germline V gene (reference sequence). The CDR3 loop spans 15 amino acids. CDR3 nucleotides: TGTGCCAGCAGCTCCCGGGATATCTCTGGAGGCACCATATATTTT. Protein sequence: CASSSRDISGGTIYF.

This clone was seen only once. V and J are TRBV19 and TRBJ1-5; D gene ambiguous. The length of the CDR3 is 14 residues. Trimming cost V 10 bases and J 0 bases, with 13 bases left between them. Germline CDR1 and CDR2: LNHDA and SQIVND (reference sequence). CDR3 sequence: CAISSRGSNQPQHF. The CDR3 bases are TGTGCCATCTCCTCGCGGGGTAGCAATCAGCCCCAGCATTTT.

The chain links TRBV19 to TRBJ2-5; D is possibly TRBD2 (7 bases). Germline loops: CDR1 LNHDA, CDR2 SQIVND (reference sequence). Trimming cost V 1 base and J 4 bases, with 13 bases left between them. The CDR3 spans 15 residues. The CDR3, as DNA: TGTGCCAGTAGTATAGCGGGGGGCGAAGGAGAGACCCAGTACTTC. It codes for CASSIAGGEGETQYF.

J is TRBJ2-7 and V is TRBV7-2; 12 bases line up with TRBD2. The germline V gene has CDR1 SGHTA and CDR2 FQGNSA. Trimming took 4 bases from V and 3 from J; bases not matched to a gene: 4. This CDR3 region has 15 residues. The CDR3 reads CASSSLAGGIYEQYF. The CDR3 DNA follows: TGTGCCAGCAGCTCCCTAGCGGGGGGGATCTACGAGCAGTACTTC.

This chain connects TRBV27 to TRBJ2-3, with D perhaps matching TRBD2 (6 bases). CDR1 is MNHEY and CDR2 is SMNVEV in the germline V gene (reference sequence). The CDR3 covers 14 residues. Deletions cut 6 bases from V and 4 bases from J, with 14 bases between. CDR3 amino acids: CASSLGSRADTQYF. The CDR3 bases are TGTGCCAGCAGCCTCGGGAGTCGCGCAGATACGCAGTATTTT.

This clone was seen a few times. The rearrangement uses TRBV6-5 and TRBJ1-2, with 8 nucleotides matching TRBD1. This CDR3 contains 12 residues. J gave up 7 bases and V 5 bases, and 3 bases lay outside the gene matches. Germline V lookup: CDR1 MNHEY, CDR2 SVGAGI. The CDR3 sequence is CASSRQGLGYTF. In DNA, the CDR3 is TGTGCCAGCAGTCGACAGGGGCTTGGCTACACCTTC.

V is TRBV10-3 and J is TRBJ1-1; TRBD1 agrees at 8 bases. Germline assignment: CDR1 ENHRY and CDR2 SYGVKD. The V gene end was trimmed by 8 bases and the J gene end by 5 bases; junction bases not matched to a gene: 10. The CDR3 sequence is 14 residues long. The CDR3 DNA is TGTGCCATCGGTGCGGGACAGGATGTGACTGAAGCTTTCTTT. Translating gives CAIGAGQDVTEAFF.

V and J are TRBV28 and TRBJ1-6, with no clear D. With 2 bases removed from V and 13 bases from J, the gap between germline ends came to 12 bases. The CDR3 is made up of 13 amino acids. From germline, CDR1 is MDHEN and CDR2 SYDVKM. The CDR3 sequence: CASSLEELAPLHF. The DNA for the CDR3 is TGTGCCAGCAGTTTAGAGGAACTAGCCCCCCTCCACTTT.

This CDR3 is CASSLVRGPPYNSPLHF. DNA of the CDR3: TGTGCCAGCAGCTTAGTCAGGGGGCCCCCCTATAATTCACCCCTCCACTTT. This sequence joins TRBV11-2 and TRBJ1-6; 8 nucleotides align to TRBD1. Trimming at V came to 1 base and at J to 2 bases, leaving 4 bases not matched to a gene. Germline lookup yields CDR1 SGHAT and CDR2 FQNNGV. This CDR3 has 17 residues.

CDR3 sequence reads: CASSPVAGGTDTQYF. CDR3 sequence (DNA): TGTGCCAGCAGCCCAGTAGCGGGGGGGACAGATACGCAGTATTTT. The chain combines TRBV7-2 with TRBJ2-3, with 11 bases identical to TRBD2. Trimming took 5 bases from V and 3 from J; bases not matched to a gene: 4. Per germline, CDR1 SGHTA and CDR2 FQGNSA. The CDR3 extends over 15 amino acids.

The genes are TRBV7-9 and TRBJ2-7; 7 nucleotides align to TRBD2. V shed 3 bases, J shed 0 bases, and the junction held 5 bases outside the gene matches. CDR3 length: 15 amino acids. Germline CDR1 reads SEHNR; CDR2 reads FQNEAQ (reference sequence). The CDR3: CASSFSGDFSYEQYF. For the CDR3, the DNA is TGTGCCAGCAGCTTCAGCGGGGACTTCTCCTACGAGCAGTACTTC.

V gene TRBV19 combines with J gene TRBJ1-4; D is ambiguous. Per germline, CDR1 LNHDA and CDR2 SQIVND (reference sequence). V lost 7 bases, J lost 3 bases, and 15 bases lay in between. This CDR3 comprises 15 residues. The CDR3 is CASTESGVSNEKLFF. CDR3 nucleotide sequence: TGTGCCAGTACCGAATCTGGAGTGTCTAATGAAAAACTGTTTTTT.

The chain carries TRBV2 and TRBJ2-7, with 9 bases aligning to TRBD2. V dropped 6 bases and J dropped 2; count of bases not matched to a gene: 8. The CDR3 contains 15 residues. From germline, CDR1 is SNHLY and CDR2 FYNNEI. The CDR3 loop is CASSLSAGGAYEQYF. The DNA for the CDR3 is TGTGCCAGCAGCCTATCAGCGGGGGGCGCCTACGAGCAGTACTTC.

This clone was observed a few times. For the CDR3, the DNA is TGTGCCAGCAGCTGGGGACAGGGGGGAAACTATGGCTACACCTTC. It yields the protein CASSWGQGGNYGYTF. This chain joins TRBV5-5 and TRBJ1-2; 11 bases line up with TRBD1. The junction had 3 bases not matched to a gene; V was cut back by 3 bases and J by 2 bases. This CDR3 is 15 amino acids long. Germline V gives CDR1 SGHKS, CDR2 YYEKEE (reference sequence).

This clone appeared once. Here the CDR3 reads CASSLESGGTDTQYF. The CDR3 nucleotides read TGTGCCAGCAGCTTGGAGTCAGGGGGCACAGATACGCAGTATTTT. The chain uses TRBV5-4 and TRBJ2-3; possible D gene TRBD1, 6 bases. From germline, CDR1 is SGHNT and CDR2 YYREEE (reference sequence). The CDR3 contains 15 residues. The V and J ends lost 0 bases and 1 base respectively, with 9 bases between them.

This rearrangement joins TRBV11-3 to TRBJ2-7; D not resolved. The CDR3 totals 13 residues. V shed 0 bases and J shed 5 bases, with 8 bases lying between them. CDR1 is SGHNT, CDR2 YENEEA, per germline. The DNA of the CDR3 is TGTGCCAGCAGCTTAGATGGAGTCGACGAGCAGTACTTC. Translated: CASSLDGVDEQYF.

The CDR3 loop reads CASSSHSGSIYNEQFF. In DNA, the CDR3 is TGTGCCAGCAGCTCCCATAGCGGGAGTATCTACAATGAGCAGTTCTTC. V gene TRBV11-2 combines with J gene TRBJ2-1; 9 positions match TRBD2. After removal of 4 bases from V and 3 bases from J, the junction contained 7 bases not matched to a gene. Germline V gene sequence: CDR1 SGHAT, CDR2 FQNNGV. The CDR3 contains 16 residues.

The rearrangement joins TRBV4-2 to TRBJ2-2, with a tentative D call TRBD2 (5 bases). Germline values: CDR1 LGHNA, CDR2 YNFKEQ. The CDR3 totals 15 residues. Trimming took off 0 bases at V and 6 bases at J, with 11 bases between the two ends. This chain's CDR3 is CASSQEGLAAGELFF. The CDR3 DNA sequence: TGTGCCAGCAGCCAAGAAGGCCTAGCCGCCGGGGAGCTGTTTTTT.

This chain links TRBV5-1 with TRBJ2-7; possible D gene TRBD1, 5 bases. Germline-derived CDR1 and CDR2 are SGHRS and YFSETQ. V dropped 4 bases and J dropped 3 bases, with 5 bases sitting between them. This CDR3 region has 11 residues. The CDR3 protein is CASSGHYEQYF. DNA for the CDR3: TGCGCCAGCAGCGGACACTACGAGCAGTACTTC.

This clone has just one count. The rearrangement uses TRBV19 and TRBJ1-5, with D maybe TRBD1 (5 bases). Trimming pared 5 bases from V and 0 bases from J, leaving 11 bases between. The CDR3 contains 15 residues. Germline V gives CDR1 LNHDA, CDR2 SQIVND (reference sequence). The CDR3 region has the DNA TGTGCCAGTAGTTGGGGGGATCTTAGCAATCAGCCCCAGCATTTT. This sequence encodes CASSWGDLSNQPQHF.

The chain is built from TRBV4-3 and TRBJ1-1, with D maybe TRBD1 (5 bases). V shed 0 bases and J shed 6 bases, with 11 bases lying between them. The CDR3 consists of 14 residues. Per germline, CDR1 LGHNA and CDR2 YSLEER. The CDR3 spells CASSQEGGTSEAFF. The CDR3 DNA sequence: TGCGCCAGCAGCCAAGAGGGGGGGACCTCTGAAGCTTTCTTT.

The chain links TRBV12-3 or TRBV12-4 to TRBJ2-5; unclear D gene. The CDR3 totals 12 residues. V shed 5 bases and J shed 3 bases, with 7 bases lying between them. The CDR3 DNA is TGTGCCAGCAGTCGGGTGGAAGAGACCCAGTACTTC. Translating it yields CASSRVEETQYF.

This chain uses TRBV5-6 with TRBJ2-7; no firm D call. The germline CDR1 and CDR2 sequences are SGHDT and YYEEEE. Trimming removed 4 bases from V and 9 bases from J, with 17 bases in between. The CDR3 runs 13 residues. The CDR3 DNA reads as TGTGCCAGCAGCCGCCCCCCGAGGAAAGGGCAGTACTTC. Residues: CASSRPPRKGQYF.